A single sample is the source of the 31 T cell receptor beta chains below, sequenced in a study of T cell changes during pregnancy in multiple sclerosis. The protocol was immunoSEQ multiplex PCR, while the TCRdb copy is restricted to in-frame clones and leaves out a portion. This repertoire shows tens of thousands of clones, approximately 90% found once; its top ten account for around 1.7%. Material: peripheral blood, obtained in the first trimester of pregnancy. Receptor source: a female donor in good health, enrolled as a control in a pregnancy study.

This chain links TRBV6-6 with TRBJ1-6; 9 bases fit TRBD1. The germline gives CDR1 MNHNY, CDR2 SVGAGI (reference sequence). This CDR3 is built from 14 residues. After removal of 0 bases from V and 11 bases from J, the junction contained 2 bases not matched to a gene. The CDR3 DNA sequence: TGTGCCAGCAGTTACTCTGGGACAGGGCCACCCCTCCACTTT. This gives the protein CASSYSGTGPPLHF.

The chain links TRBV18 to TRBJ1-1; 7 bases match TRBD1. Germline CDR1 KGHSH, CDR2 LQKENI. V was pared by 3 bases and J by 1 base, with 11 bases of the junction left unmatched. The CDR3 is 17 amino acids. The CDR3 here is CASSPRTGGVENTEAFF. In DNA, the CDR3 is TGTGCCAGCTCACCCCGGACAGGAGGAGTGGAGAACACTGAAGCTTTCTTT.

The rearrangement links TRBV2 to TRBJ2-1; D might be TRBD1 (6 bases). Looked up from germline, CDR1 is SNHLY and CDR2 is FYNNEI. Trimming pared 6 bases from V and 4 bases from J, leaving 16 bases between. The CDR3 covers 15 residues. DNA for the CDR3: TGTGCCAGCAGGGTTACAGGGAAGGGTTACAATGAGCAGTTCTTC. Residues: CASRVTGKGYNEQFF.

CDR3 nucleotides: TGTGCCATCAGTGGGGGTCCGAGACAGGCCTACGAGCAGTACTTC. Its protein is CAISGGPRQAYEQYF. The chain carries TRBV10-3 and TRBJ2-7; TRBD1 is a possible D gene (6 bases). This CDR3 has 15 amino acids. Germline lookup yields CDR1 ENHRY and CDR2 SYGVKD. Trimming removed 4 bases from V and 2 bases from J, with 15 bases in between.

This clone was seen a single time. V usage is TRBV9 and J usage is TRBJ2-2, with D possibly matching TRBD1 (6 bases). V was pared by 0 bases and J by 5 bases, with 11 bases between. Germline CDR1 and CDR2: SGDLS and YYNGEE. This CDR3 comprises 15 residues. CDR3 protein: CASSVGQGTTGELFF. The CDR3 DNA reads TGTGCCAGCAGCGTAGGTCAGGGGACAACCGGGGAGCTGTTTTTT.

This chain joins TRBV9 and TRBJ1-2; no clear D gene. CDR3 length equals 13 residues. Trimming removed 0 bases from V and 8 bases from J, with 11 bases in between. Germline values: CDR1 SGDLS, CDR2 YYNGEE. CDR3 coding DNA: TGTGCCAGCAGCGTAGACCCCAGGAACGGCTACACCTTC. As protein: CASSVDPRNGYTF.

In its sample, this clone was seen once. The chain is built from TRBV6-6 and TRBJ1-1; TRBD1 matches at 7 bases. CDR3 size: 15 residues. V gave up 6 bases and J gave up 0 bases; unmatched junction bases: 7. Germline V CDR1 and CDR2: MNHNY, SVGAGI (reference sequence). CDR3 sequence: CASRTTGQMNTEAFF. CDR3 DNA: TGTGCCAGCAGAACGACGGGACAGATGAACACTGAAGCTTTCTTT.

CDR3 loop: CASSLSSGVDGYTF. The CDR3 region has the DNA TGTGCCAGCAGTTTGTCTTCAGGGGTCGATGGCTACACCTTC. J is TRBJ1-2 and V is TRBV27, with D possibly TRBD1 on 6 matching bases. This CDR3 region has 14 residues. V was shortened by 3 bases and J by 6 bases, with 14 bases between the two germline ends. Germline V gene data show CDR1 as MNHEY and CDR2 as SMNVEV (reference sequence).

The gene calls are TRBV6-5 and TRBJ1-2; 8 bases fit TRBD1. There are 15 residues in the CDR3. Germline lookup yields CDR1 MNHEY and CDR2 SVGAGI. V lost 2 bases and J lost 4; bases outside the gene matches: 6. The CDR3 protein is CASSYSPQGGYGYTF. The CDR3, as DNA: TGTGCCAGCAGTTACAGTCCACAGGGGGGCTATGGCTACACCTTC.

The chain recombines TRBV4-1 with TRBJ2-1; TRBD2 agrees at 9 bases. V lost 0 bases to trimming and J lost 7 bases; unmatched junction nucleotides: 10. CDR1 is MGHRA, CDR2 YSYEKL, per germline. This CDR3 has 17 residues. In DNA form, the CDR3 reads TGCGCCAGCAGCCAAGATCGCGGGACTAGCTTTCGTAATGAGCAGTTCTTC. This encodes CASSQDRGTSFRNEQFF.

As DNA, the CDR3 is TGTGCCAGCACCGTAGGGGAGGGAGCTAACTATGGCTACACCTTC. Translation gives CASTVGEGANYGYTF. This chain joins TRBV2 and TRBJ1-2; possibly TRBD1 for D (5 bases). This CDR3 comprises 15 residues. The V end lost 7 bases, the J end lost 0 bases, and 15 bases lay between the germline ends. Germline V CDR1 and CDR2: SNHLY, FYNNEI.

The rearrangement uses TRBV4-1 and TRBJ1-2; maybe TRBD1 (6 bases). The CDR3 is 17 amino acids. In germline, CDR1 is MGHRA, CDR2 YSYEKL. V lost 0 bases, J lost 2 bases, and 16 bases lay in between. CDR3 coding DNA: TGCGCCAGCAGCCAAGATTTTGGGACATCCCGCAACTATGGCTACACCTTC. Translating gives CASSQDFGTSRNYGYTF.

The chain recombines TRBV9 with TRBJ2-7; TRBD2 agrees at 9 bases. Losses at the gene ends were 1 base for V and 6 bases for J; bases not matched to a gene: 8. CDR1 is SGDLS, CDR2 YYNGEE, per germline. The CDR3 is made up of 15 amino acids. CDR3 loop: CASSVWAGGPTEQYF. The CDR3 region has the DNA TGTGCCAGCAGCGTATGGGCGGGGGGGCCCACCGAGCAGTACTTC.

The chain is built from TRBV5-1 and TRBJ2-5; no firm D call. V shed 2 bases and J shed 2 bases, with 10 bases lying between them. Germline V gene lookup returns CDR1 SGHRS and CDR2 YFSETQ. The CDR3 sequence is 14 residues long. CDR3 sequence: CASSFSAAQETQYF. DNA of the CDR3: TGCGCCAGCAGCTTCAGCGCCGCACAAGAGACCCAGTACTTC.

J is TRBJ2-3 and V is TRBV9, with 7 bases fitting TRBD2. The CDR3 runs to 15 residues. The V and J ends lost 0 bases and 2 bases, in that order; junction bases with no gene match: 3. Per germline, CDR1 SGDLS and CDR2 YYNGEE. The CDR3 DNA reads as TGTGCCAGCAGCGTAGATGGGGACTACACAGATACGCAGTATTTT. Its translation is CASSVDGDYTDTQYF.

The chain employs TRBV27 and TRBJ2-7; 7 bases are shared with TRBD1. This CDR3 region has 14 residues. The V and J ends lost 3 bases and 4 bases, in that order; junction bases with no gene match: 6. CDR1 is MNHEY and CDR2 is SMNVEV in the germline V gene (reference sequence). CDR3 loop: CASSFRRGWYEQYF. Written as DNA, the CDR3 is TGTGCCAGCAGTTTCCGCAGGGGGTGGTACGAGCAGTACTTC.

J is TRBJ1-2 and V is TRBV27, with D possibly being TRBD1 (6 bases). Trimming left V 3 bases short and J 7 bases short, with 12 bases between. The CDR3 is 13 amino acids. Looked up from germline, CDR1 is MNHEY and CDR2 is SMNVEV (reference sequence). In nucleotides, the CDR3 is TGTGCCAGCAGTTTTCAGGGGCTCTCTGGCTACACCTTC. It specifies CASSFQGLSGYTF.

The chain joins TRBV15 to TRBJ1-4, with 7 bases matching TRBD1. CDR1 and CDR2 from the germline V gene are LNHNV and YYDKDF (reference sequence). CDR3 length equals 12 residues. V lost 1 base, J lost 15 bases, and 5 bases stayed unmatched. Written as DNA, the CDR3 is TGTGCCACCAGCAGAGGACAGGGTTTGGTGTTTTTT. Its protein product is CATSRGQGLVFF.

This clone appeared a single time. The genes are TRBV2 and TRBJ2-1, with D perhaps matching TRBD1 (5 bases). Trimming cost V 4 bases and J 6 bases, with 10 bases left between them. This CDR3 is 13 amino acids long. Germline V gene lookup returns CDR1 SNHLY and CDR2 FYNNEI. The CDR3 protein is CASSVQGGNEQFF. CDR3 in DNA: TGTGCCAGCAGTGTCCAGGGTGGCAATGAGCAGTTCTTC. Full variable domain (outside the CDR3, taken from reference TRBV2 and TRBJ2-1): EPEVTQTPSHQVTQMGQEVILRCVPISNHLYFYWYRQILGQKVEFLVSFYNNEISEKSEIFDDQFSVERPDGSNFTLKIRSTKLEDSAMYFCASSVQGGNEQFFGPGTRLTVL.

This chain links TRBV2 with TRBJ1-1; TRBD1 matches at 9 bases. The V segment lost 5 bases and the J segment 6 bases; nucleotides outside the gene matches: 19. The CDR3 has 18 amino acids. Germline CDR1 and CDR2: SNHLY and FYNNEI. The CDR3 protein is CASSSNNHRDRVKAEAFF. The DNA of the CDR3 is TGTGCCAGCAGTTCGAACAACCACCGGGACAGGGTTAAAGCTGAAGCTTTCTTT.

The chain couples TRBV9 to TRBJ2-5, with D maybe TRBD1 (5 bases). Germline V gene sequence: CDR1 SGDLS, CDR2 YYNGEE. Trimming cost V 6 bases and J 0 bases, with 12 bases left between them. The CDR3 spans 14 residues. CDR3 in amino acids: CASTKAGYQETQYF. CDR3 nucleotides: TGTGCCAGCACCAAGGCAGGGTACCAAGAGACCCAGTACTTC.

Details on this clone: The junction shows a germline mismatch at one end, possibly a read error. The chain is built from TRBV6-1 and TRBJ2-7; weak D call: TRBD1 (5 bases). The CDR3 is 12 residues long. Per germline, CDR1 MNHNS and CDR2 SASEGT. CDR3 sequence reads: CASSEVGLLESF. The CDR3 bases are TGTGCCAGCAGTGAAGTGGGGCTACTGGAGTCCTTC.

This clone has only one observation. The CDR3 is CASSPTGGYGYEQYF. DNA for the CDR3: TGTGCCAGCTCACCGACAGGGGGCTACGGTTACGAGCAGTACTTC. The chain uses TRBV18 and TRBJ2-7, with 10 bases fitting TRBD1. This CDR3 has 15 residues. The germline V gene has CDR1 KGHSH and CDR2 LQKENI. Losses at the gene ends were 3 bases for V and 4 bases for J; bases not matched to a gene: 6.

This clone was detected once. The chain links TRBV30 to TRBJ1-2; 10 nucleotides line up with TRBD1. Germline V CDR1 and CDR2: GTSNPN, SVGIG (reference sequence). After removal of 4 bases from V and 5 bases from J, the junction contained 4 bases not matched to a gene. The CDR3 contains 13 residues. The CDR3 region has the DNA TGTGCCTGGACCCGGGACAGGGGTTATGGCTACACCTTC. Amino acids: CAWTRDRGYGYTF.

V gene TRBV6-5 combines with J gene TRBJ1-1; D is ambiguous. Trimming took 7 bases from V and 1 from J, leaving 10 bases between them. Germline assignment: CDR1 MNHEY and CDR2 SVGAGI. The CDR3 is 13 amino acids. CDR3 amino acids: CASTTPGNTEAFF. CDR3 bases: TGTGCCAGCACCACACCAGGGAACACTGAAGCTTTCTTT.

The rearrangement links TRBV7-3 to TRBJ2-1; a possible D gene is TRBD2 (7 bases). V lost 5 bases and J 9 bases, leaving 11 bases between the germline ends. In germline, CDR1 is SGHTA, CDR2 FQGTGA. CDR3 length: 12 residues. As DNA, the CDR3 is TGTGCCAGCAGCGGGGGGGGCCCTGAGCAGTTCTTC. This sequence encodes CASSGGGPEQFF. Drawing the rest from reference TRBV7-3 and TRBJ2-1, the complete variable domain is GAGVSQTPSNKVTEKGKYVELRCDPISGHTALYWYRQSLGQGPEFLIYFQGTGAADDSGLPNDRFFAVRPEGSVSTLKIQRTERGDSAVYLCASSGGGPEQFFGPGTRLTVL.

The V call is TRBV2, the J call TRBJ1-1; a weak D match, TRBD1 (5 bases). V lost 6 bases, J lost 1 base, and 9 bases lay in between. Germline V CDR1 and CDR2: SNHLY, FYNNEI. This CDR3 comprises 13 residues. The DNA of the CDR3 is TGTGCCAGCAGAGCCGACAGGAACACTGAAGCTTTCTTT. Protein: CASRADRNTEAFF.

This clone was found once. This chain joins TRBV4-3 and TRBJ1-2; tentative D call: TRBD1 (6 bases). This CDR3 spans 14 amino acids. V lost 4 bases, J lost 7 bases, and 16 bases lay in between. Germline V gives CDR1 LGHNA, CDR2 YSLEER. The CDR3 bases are TGCGCCAGCAGCCTGAGTGGGGGGGGCAGTGGCTACACCTTC. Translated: CASSLSGGGSGYTF.

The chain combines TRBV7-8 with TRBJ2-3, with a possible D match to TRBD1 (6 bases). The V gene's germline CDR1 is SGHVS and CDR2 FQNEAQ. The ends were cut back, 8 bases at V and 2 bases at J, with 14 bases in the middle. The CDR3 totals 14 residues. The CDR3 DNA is TGTGCCAGCTCCAGGGGTGAATCCACAGATACGCAGTATTTT. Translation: CASSRGESTDTQYF.

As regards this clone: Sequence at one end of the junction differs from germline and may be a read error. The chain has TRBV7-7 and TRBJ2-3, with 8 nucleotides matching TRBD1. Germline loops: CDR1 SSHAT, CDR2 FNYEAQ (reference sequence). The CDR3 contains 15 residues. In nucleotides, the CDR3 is TGTGCTAGCAGCTCAACAGGGGGTGGGACAGATACGCAGTATTTT. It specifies CASSSTGGGTDTQYF.

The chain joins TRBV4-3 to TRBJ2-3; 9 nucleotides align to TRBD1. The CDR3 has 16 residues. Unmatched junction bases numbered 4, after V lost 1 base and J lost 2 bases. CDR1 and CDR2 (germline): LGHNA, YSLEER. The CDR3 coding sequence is TGCGCCAGCAGCCAAGCCGGGGACAGGGACACAGATACGCAGTATTTT. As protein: CASSQAGDRDTDTQYF.